These 29 T cell receptor beta chains share one sample of origin, sequenced in a study of blood T cell repertoires in COVID-19. Method: immunoSEQ multiplex PCR; TCRdb's copy keeps in-frame clones and lacks some. The sample consists of approximately 230,000 clones, around 88% of them appearing once. Sequenced sample: peripheral blood. These receptors all stem from an older man with acute or convalescent COVID-19.

The sample holds a few counts of this clone. This chain joins TRBV14 and TRBJ1-1, with D uncertain. From germline, CDR1 is SGHDN and CDR2 FVKESK. V was clipped by 0 bases and J by 2 bases, with 10 bases between them. The CDR3 is made up of 15 amino acids. The CDR3 DNA is TGTGCCAGCAGCCAAGATATGAACAGTAACACTGAAGCTTTCTTT. Protein product: CASSQDMNSNTEAFF.

The chain uses TRBV25-1 and TRBJ1-4; tentative D call: TRBD1 (6 bases). Germline V gene data show CDR1 as MGHDK and CDR2 as SYGVNS. The V end was cut by 4 bases, the J end by 0 bases, with 12 bases between. This CDR3 contains 16 residues. The CDR3 DNA reads TGTGCCAGCAGTGCGCTAGGACAGTCAACTAATGAAAAACTGTTTTTT. Translating it yields CASSALGQSTNEKLFF.

This chain joins TRBV19 and TRBJ2-4; perhaps TRBD2 as D (6 bases). This CDR3 region has 15 residues. V shed 3 bases and J shed 7 bases, with 16 bases lying between them. Germline CDR1 reads LNHDA; CDR2 reads SQIVND (reference sequence). CDR3 sequence (DNA): TGTGCCAGTAGTATTGTCGTGGGAGCGGGCAACATTCAGTACTTC. It translates to CASSIVVGAGNIQYF.

Comments on this clone: Other DNA sequences from this sample encode an identical CDR3 as well. The chain couples TRBV12-3 or TRBV12-4 to TRBJ2-7; 7 nucleotides agree with TRBD1. V lost 5 bases to trimming and J lost 3 bases; unmatched junction nucleotides: 1. This CDR3 is built from 12 residues. The CDR3 nucleotides read TGTGCCAGCAGTCGACAGGGCTACGAGCAGTACTTC. This gives the protein CASSRQGYEQYF.

The gene calls are TRBV7-9 and TRBJ1-5; TRBD1 agrees at 11 bases. Germline-derived CDR1 and CDR2 are SEHNR and FQNEAQ (reference sequence). The CDR3 consists of 15 residues. The junction had 3 bases not matched to a gene; V was cut back by 1 base and J by 7 bases. The CDR3 DNA sequence: TGTGCCAGCAGCTTAGGGACAGGGGGCGCCCAGCCCCAGCATTTT. Translation gives CASSLGTGGAQPQHF.

V and J are TRBV5-4 and TRBJ1-3, with a tentative D call TRBD1 (6 bases). Trimming pared 7 bases from V and 1 base from J, leaving 9 bases between. Per germline, CDR1 SGHNT and CDR2 YYREEE (reference sequence). This CDR3 spans 13 amino acids. This CDR3 is CASADRSGNTIYF. CDR3 DNA sequence: TGTGCCAGCGCCGACAGGTCTGGAAACACCATATATTTT.

This chain joins TRBV29-1 and TRBJ2-1, with 14 bases lining up with TRBD2. The germline V gene encodes CDR1 SQVTM and CDR2 ANQGSEA. The V gene end was trimmed by 4 bases and the J gene end by 3 bases; junction bases not matched to a gene: 2. The CDR3 totals 15 residues. The CDR3 sequence: CSVGLAGGIYNEQFF. DNA of the CDR3: TGCAGCGTTGGACTAGCGGGAGGGATCTACAATGAGCAGTTCTTC.

This chain uses TRBV7-8 with TRBJ1-2, with TRBD1 matching 7 bases. This CDR3 has 13 amino acids. Germline-derived CDR1 and CDR2 are SGHVS and FQNEAQ. The V and J ends lost 2 bases and 4 bases, in that order; junction bases with no gene match: 1. DNA of the CDR3: TGTGCCAGCAGCTTAACAGGGGCCTATGGCTACACCTTC. Its translation is CASSLTGAYGYTF.

The chain recombines TRBV27 with TRBJ2-5, with 9 bases aligning to TRBD1. Germline-derived CDR1 and CDR2 are MNHEY and SMNVEV (reference sequence). The V and J ends lost 7 bases and 5 bases, in that order; junction bases with no gene match: 8. This CDR3 has 14 residues. CDR3 amino acids: CASKRDRVGETQYF. DNA for the CDR3: TGTGCCAGCAAGAGGGACAGGGTGGGGGAGACCCAGTACTTC.

The chain combines TRBV2 with TRBJ1-2; 7 bases fit TRBD1. In germline, CDR1 is SNHLY, CDR2 FYNNEI. The CDR3 totals 14 residues. The junction had 7 bases not matched to a gene; V was cut back by 4 bases and J by 5 bases. This chain's CDR3 is CASSGGGAGYGYTF. DNA of the CDR3: TGTGCCAGCAGTGGAGGGGGCGCGGGGTATGGCTACACCTTC. Full variable domain (missing parts from reference TRBV2 and TRBJ1-2): EPEVTQTPSHQVTQMGQEVILRCVPISNHLYFYWYRQILGQKVEFLVSFYNNEISEKSEIFDDQFSVERPDGSNFTLKIRSTKLEDSAMYFCASSGGGAGYGYTFGSGTRLTVV.

The V and J genes are TRBV19 and TRBJ1-1, with D possibly being TRBD1 (5 bases). There are 14 residues in the CDR3. CDR1 is LNHDA and CDR2 is SQIVND in the germline V gene (reference sequence). V lost 7 bases and J lost 0, with 12 bases in between. CDR3 amino acids: CASTMGQLNTEAFF. CDR3 nucleotide sequence: TGTGCCAGTACCATGGGGCAGCTGAACACTGAAGCTTTCTTT.

V and J are TRBV7-6 and TRBJ1-1; D call uncertain. V shed 2 bases and J shed 3 bases, with 13 bases lying between them. The length of the CDR3 is 15 residues. The germline V gene encodes CDR1 SGHVS and CDR2 FNYEAQ. The CDR3 here is CASSLIVGVDTEAFF. The CDR3 nucleotides are TGTGCCAGCAGCTTAATTGTCGGGGTGGACACTGAAGCTTTCTTT.

The CDR3 here is CASSLALMRELFF. CDR3 sequence (DNA): TGTGCCAGCAGCTTAGCGCTTATGCGGGAGCTCTTCTTC. This chain links TRBV7-2 with TRBJ2-1, with 7 nucleotides matching TRBD2. This CDR3 comprises 13 residues. V dropped 0 bases and J dropped 16; count of bases not matched to a gene: 9. Germline CDR1 is SGHTA and CDR2 is FQGNSA. The full variable domain, rest sourced from reference TRBV7-2 and TRBJ2-1, is GAGVSQSPSNKVTEKGKDVELRCDPISGHTALYWYRQSLGQGLEFLIYFQGNSAPDKSGLPSDRFSAERTGGSVSTLTIQRTQQEDSAVYLCASSLALMRELFFGPGTRLTVL.

The rearrangement links TRBV28 to TRBJ1-1; 8 bases line up with TRBD1. Germline assignment: CDR1 MDHEN and CDR2 SYDVKM. The V gene end was trimmed by 4 bases and the J gene end by 6 bases; junction bases not matched to a gene: 10. The CDR3 consists of 15 residues. This CDR3 is CASSSPRGRAPEAFF. For the CDR3, the DNA is TGTGCCAGCAGTTCCCCCAGGGGGCGTGCCCCTGAAGCTTTCTTT.

The V and J genes are TRBV19 and TRBJ1-5; 9 bases fit TRBD1. Germline V gene data show CDR1 as LNHDA and CDR2 as SQIVND (reference sequence). V dropped 0 bases and J dropped 1; count of bases not matched to a gene: 1. CDR3 length: 16 residues. CDR3 DNA: TGTGCCAGTAGTATAGATGGGACAGGGAGCAATCAGCCCCAGCATTTT. As protein: CASSIDGTGSNQPQHF.

The chain recombines TRBV6-2 or TRBV6-3 with TRBJ2-3, with TRBD2 identical over 10 bases. This CDR3 has 15 residues. V shed 5 bases and J 0 bases; nucleotides not matched to a gene: 2. Germline CDR1 reads MNHEY; CDR2 reads SVGEGT. The CDR3 DNA is TGTGCCAGCAGTCGGACTAGCGGAAGCACAGATACGCAGTATTTT. This codes for CASSRTSGSTDTQYF.

The CDR3 DNA reads TGTGCCAGCAGCTTACACAGGGGGCGCGGGGAGACCCAGTACTTC. Translated, it gives CASSLHRGRGETQYF. V usage is TRBV7-2 and J usage is TRBJ2-5, with 9 bases identical to TRBD1. The V gene's germline CDR1 is SGHTA and CDR2 FQGNSA. This CDR3 region has 15 residues. With 2 bases clipped from V and 5 bases from J, the junction kept 6 bases outside the gene matches.

V is TRBV28 and J is TRBJ2-1, with 7 bases that match TRBD1. The J segment lost 7 bases and the V segment lost 7 bases, leaving 13 bases of the junction unmatched. The CDR3 has 15 residues. Per the germline V gene, CDR1 is MDHEN and CDR2 is SYDVKM. DNA of the CDR3: TGTGCCAGCATCCCGCACTCGACAGGGAATAATGAGCAGTTCTTC. It yields the protein CASIPHSTGNNEQFF.

The CDR3 loop reads CATNGRGSGTDTQYF. The CDR3 nucleotides read TGTGCCACCAACGGGCGGGGGAGCGGAACAGATACGCAGTATTTT. This chain uses TRBV24-1 with TRBJ2-3, with 7 bases aligning to TRBD2. Trimming cost V 8 bases and J 3 bases; bases outside gene matches: 10. CDR1 is KGHDR, CDR2 SFDVKD, per germline. The CDR3 loop spans 15 amino acids.

The V and J genes are TRBV19 and TRBJ2-4, with 12 bases that match TRBD2. Germline trimming cut 9 bases from V and 4 bases from J; bases unmatched to any gene: 7. Germline V lookup: CDR1 LNHDA, CDR2 SQIVND (reference sequence). The CDR3 is 15 residues long. The DNA of the CDR3 is TGTGCCAGCTGCTCCGGGACTAGCGGGAAAAACATTCAGTACTTC. Its protein product is CASCSGTSGKNIQYF.

The CDR3 is CASSLQGWTGQGASGYTF. The CDR3 nucleotides read TGTGCCAGCAGCTTACAGGGTTGGACAGGACAGGGGGCTTCTGGCTACACCTTC. V is TRBV7-8 and J is TRBJ1-2, with TRBD1 matching over 11 bases. The CDR3 spans 18 residues. From germline, CDR1 is SGHVS and CDR2 FQNEAQ. V dropped 2 bases and J dropped 7; count of bases not matched to a gene: 15.

J is TRBJ1-5 and V is TRBV19; TRBD1 aligns across 7 bases. The junction had 7 bases not matched to a gene; V was cut back by 5 bases and J by 0 bases. The CDR3 is 16 residues long. Per germline, CDR1 LNHDA and CDR2 SQIVND (reference sequence). The CDR3 loop is CASSPTGAYSNQPQHF. CDR3 DNA sequence: TGTGCCAGTAGTCCCACAGGGGCTTATAGCAATCAGCCCCAGCATTTT.

The J gene is TRBJ1-1, the V gene TRBV7-2; the D is unclear. V shed 3 bases and J shed 8 bases, with 7 bases lying between them. Germline V CDR1 and CDR2: SGHTA, FQGNSA. The CDR3 has 11 amino acids. CDR3 DNA: TGTGCCAGCAGCTTTACCGGGGAAGCTTTCTTT. This encodes CASSFTGEAFF. Complete variable domain (other parts from reference TRBV7-2 and TRBJ1-1): GAGVSQSPSNKVTEKGKDVELRCDPISGHTALYWYRQSLGQGLEFLIYFQGNSAPDKSGLPSDRFSAERTGGSVSTLTIQRTQQEDSAVYLCASSFTGEAFFGQGTRLTVV.

This clone came up a few times. V and J are TRBV7-9 and TRBJ2-7, with 9 positions matching TRBD1. Germline CDR1 reads SEHNR; CDR2 reads FQNEAQ (reference sequence). V lost 5 bases and J lost 6; bases outside the gene matches: 8. The CDR3 runs to 14 residues. CDR3 sequence (DNA): TGTGCCAGCAGCCCCACCTGGACAGGGGTCGAGCAGTACTTC. Translating it yields CASSPTWTGVEQYF. Variable domain in full (rest from reference TRBV7-9 and TRBJ2-7): DTGVSQNPRHKITKRGQNVTFRCDPISEHNRLYWYRQTLGQGPEFLTYFQNEAQLEKSRLLSDRFSAERPKGSFSTLEIQRTEQGDSAMYLCASSPTWTGVEQYFGPGTRLTVT.

A single count supports this clone. The rearrangement joins TRBV5-3 to TRBJ2-2, with 13 bases that match TRBD2. TRBV5-3 counts as an open reading frame of uncertain function. The CDR3 has 19 amino acids. V trimming: 4 bases; J trimming: 0 bases; junction bases outside the gene matches: 9. The CDR3 here is CARSPPGTSGAANTGELFF. DNA of the CDR3: TGTGCCAGAAGCCCTCCCGGGACTAGCGGGGCCGCGAACACCGGGGAGCTGTTTTTT.

The chain joins TRBV7-3 to TRBJ2-2, with 7 bases aligning to TRBD1. CDR1 and CDR2 (germline): SGHTA, FQGTGA. J gave up 4 bases and V 2 bases, and 7 bases lay outside the gene matches. CDR3 size: 16 residues. DNA of the CDR3: TGTGCCAGCAGCTTATCTGGGGACAGCCTCACCGGGGAGCTGTTTTTT. Translating gives CASSLSGDSLTGELFF.

The chain has TRBV14 and TRBJ2-1; TRBD2 aligns across 7 bases. The CDR3 has 15 amino acids. Trimming cost V 0 bases and J 8 bases; bases outside gene matches: 7. Germline V gene lookup returns CDR1 SGHDN and CDR2 FVKESK. The CDR3 spells CASSQEWTRGDEQFF. The CDR3 DNA is TGTGCCAGCAGCCAAGAATGGACTAGAGGCGATGAGCAGTTCTTC.

The V gene is TRBV11-2, the J gene TRBJ1-6; 9 nucleotides align to TRBD1. Unmatched junction bases numbered 6, after V lost 1 base and J lost 14 bases. In germline, CDR1 is SGHAT, CDR2 FQNNGV. This CDR3 is 14 amino acids long. Written as DNA, the CDR3 is TGTGCCAGCAGCTTAGGGACAGGGGTGAACGCCCTCCACTTT. This sequence encodes CASSLGTGVNALHF. Supplemented by reference TRBV11-2 and TRBJ1-6, the full variable domain reads EAGVAQSPRYKIIEKRQSVAFWCNPISGHATLYWYQQILGQGPKLLIQFQNNGVVDDSQLPKDRFSAERLKGVDSTLKIQPAKLEDSAVYLCASSLGTGVNALHFGNGTRLTVT.

The chain couples TRBV5-1 to TRBJ1-6; D is perhaps TRBD1 (6 bases). V was clipped by 0 bases and J by 5 bases, with 9 bases between them. Germline loops: CDR1 SGHRS, CDR2 YFSETQ. There are 15 residues in the CDR3. Here the CDR3 DNA reads TGCGCCAGCAGCTTGGAGGGGACAAATAATTCACCCCTCCACTTT. Translating gives CASSLEGTNNSPLHF.